This TCR beta chain was observed in a study of blood T cell repertoires in COVID-19. This clone appeared a single time. The V segment lost 5 bases and the J segment 3 bases; nucleotides outside the gene matches: 4. The CDR3 covers 14 residues. Germline values: CDR1 SGHNT, CDR2 YENEEA. TCRdb keeps only in-frame clones here, not all; method: immunoSEQ multiplex PCR. The profile shows 250,000 or so clones, about 89% of them singletons. Sequencing was performed on peripheral blood. The receptor comes from a middle-aged woman who had recovered from COVID-19. The chain combines TRBV11-3 with TRBJ2-3; 8 nucleotides match TRBD2. The CDR3 loop reads CASSRSGGTDTQYF. CDR3 coding DNA: TGTGCCAGCAGCCGTTCGGGAGGGACAGATACGCAGTATTTT. Together with reference TRBV11-3 and TRBJ2-3, the CDR3 gives the full variable domain: EAGVVQSPRYKIIEKKQPVAFWCNPISGHNTLYWYLQNLGQGPELLIRYENEEAVDDSQLPKDRFSAERLKGVDSTLKIQPAELGDSAVYLCASSRSGGTDTQYFGPGTRLTVL.